This T cell receptor beta chain stems from a study of blood T cell repertoires in COVID-19. Study at large: Spain, Italy and the United States supplied samples that represented acute and convalescent COVID-19.

TCRdb's table, derived via immunoSEQ multiplex PCR, lists solely in-frame clones and lacks some. This repertoire shows 400,000 or so clones, roughly 87% found once; its top ten account for roughly 2%. The germline gives CDR1 MNHNS, CDR2 SASEGT. The length of the CDR3 is 15 residues. Trimming left V 1 base short and J 3 bases short, with 12 bases between. This receptor was identified in a woman aged 35 to 49 with acute COVID-19. The material sequenced was PBMCs or T cells enriched from blood (not recorded which). This chain joins TRBV6-1 and TRBJ1-2; a weak D match, TRBD1 (5 bases). CDR3 in DNA: TGTGCCAGCAGTGAAGAGGTGGGGCGGCACTATGGCTACACCTTC. This sequence encodes CASSEEVGRHYGYTF.